This T cell receptor (beta chain) was retrieved from a study of blood T cells in healthy people across ages. Trimming removed 5 bases from V and 0 bases from J; junction bases left unmatched: 7. This CDR3 has 14 amino acids. Germline V gene lookup returns CDR1 DFQATT and CDR2 SNEGSKA (reference sequence). On this clonotype itself: Antigen specificity is unknown.

General study results and limits: Estimates based on one million T cells were treated as lower bounds. Older age coincided with a roughly linear decline in TCR beta diversity per million T cells. More naive CD4+ cells and higher diversity marked long-lived donors relative to aged donors.

Sample-barcoded 5' priming and a J-beta primer mix drove a second PCR of roughly 6 to 12 cycles. TCRdb reanalysed the 5' RACE reads using MiXCR and keeps one entry per CDR3 protein. This table has about 1.7 million distinct CDR3 sequences, over 25% appearing once. This chain connects TRBV20-1 to TRBJ2-7; 7 nucleotides match TRBD1. Source material: blood. The receptor was derived from a woman under 40 in good health. The CDR3 region has the DNA TGCAGTGCTTACAGAGGGGGCAGCTCCTACGAGCAGTACTTC. Translating it yields CSAYRGGSSYEQYF.